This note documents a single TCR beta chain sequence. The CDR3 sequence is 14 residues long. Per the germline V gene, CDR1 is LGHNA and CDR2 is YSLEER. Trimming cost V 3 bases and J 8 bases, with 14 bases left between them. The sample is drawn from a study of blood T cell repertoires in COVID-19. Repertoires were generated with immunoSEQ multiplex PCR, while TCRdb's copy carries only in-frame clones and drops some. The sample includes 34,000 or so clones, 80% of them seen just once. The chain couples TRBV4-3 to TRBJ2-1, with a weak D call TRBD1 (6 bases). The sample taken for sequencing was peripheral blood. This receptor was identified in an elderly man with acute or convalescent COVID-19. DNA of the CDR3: TGCGCCAGCAGCCAGCAGGGGTGGCTCTATGAGCAGTTCTTC. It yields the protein CASSQQGWLYEQFF.